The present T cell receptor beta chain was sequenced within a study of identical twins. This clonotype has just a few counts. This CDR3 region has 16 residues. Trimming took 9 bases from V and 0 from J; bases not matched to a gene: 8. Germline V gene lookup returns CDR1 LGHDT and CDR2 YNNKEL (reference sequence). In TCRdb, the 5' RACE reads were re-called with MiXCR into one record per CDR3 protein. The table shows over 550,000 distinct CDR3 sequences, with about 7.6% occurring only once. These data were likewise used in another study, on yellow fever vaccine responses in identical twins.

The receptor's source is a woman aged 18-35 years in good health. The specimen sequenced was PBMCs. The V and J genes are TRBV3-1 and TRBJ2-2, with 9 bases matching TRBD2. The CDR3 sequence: CARTPRLAANTGELFF. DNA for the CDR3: TGTGCCAGAACCCCCAGACTAGCGGCGAACACCGGGGAGCTGTTTTTT.